The entry that follows covers one T cell receptor beta chain sequence. TCRdb independently ran MiXCR on the 5' RACE reads; one entry per CDR3 protein. The data show 450,000 to 550,000 distinct CDR3 sequences, around a fifth seen once. This record belongs to a study of T cells after yellow fever vaccination. This CDR3 spans 13 amino acids. The V end lost 5 bases, the J end lost 2 bases, and 10 bases lay between the germline ends. Germline V gives CDR1 SGHVS, CDR2 FQNEAQ. V usage is TRBV7-8 and J usage is TRBJ2-7, with D perhaps TRBD2 (5 bases). Here the sequenced sample was PBMCs, taken 20 to 25 days after the first yellow fever vaccination. This clonotype was obtained from a man between 18 and 35 years old who received the YFV17D yellow fever vaccine. Here the CDR3 DNA reads TGTGCCAGCAGCCGGACTGTCCCCTACGAGCAGTACTTC. It specifies CASSRTVPYEQYF.